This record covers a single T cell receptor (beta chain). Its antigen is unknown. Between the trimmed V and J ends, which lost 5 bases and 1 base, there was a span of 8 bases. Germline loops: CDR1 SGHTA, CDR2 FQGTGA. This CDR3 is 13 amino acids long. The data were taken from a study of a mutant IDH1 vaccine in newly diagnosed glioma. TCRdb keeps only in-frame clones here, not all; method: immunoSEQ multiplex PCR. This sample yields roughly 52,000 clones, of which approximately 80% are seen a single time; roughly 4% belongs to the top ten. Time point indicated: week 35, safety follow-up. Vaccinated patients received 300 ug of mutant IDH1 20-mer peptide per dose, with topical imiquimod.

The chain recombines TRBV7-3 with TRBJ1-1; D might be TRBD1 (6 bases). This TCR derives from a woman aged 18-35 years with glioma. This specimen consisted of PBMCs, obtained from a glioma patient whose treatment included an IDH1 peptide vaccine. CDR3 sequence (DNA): TGTGCCAGCAGCGTGGGGGCGAACACTGAAGCTTTCTTT. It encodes CASSVGANTEAFF.